This T cell receptor (beta chain) was observed in a study of blood T cell repertoires in COVID-19 (TCRdb year 2020). Concerning the study at large: Samples from collaborators originated in the United States, Italy and Spain and spanned both the acute and convalescent phases of COVID-19. Sample metadata almost always included a de-identified subject ID, COVID-19 status, age in years and sex. HLA class I and class II types, where available, came from metadata supplied by the sample provider rather than from assay-based typing. The samples were drawn from two sources: the first 160 participants of the ongoing ImmuneRACE study, and 950 to 1,500 subjects contributed by 6 global collaborators. Deeply sampled blood TCRbeta repertoires from subjects exposed to, actively infected with, or recovered from COVID-19 were included in the dataset. A freely available public database, intended as a resource for researchers studying the immune response to SARS-CoV-2, is where the repertoires were released. The prospective study material was composed of cDNA or gDNA derived from T cells, B-cell-depleted T cells, or PBMCs. The investigation overall reported the following: The quantity of clinical and demographic metadata differed by source and by participant and was supplied without curation.

Concerning this clone: What antigen it recognizes has not been identified. No base quality values were provided; no much bigger clone lies one nucleotide off.

Via the germline V gene, CDR1 is MDHEN and CDR2 SYDVKM. Reading from cysteine to phenylalanine, the CDR3 counts 18 amino acids. Of the read, only the CDR3 DNA is kept; its 54 bases are in frame from base 1. V is cut by 5 bases and J by 5 bases, and the space between the germline ends is 26 bases. One collaborating source in Seattle enrolled patients during active infection and followed them longitudinally through the course of disease. Each collaborating institution followed its own protocols to collect whole blood in K2EDTA tubes. For TCRbeta analysis, collaborators shipped samples in one of three forms: frozen whole blood, isolated PBMCs, or DNA extracted from either of those sample types. The immunoSEQ Assay, a bias-controlled multiplex PCR, was used to amplify TCRbeta CDR3 regions from genomic DNA. For the original study's pipeline: The number of nucleated cells in each sample was estimated from the amplification of reference gene primers within the assay. To quantify the absolute abundance of each unique TCRbeta CDR3 rearrangement, sequence reads were collapsed and filtered. Productive Simpson clonality was computed per sample as the square root of Simpson's diversity index over productive rearrangements. This is the immuneACCESS table as TCRdb keeps it, with only in-frame sequences that have V and J called. A part of the clones is gone; compared with another copy, unresolved V genes explain less than half, and the rest is unexplained. V and J calls and clone size are given by that table; D and trimming were obtained from the DNA. Within this sample are around 93,000 clones, with less than 95% of them counted one time only. The top ten constitute 5.5% to 8% of the sample.

Sequencing input: peripheral blood. The rearrangement combines TRBV28 with TRBJ2-3; TRBD2 might be the D gene, on 7 matching bases. The receptor was isolated from a man between 18 and 29 years old with COVID-19, enrolled during active disease. CDR3 reads: CASSPQTGRGGRVDTQYF. The DNA sequence is as follows: TGTGCCAGCAGTCCCCAGACTGGGAGGGGGGGCCGTGTAGATACGCAGTATTTT.